Listed here are 8 T cell receptor beta chains from one sample, sequenced in a study of T cell responses to AZD1222 COVID-19 vaccine. Generated by immunoSEQ multiplex PCR, the TCRdb table keeps only in-frame clones and is missing some. Of 120,000 to 150,000 clones listed, around nine tenths are singletons. The input for sequencing was peripheral blood, taken on day 0 of AZD1222 vaccination. Receptors were obtained from an adult in good health.

The chain has TRBV27 and TRBJ2-5; tentatively, D is TRBD1 (6 bases). Germline loops: CDR1 MNHEY, CDR2 SMNVEV (reference sequence). The CDR3 length is 17 residues. V dropped 0 bases and J dropped 4 bases, with 18 bases sitting between them. The CDR3 loop reads CASSLSTGWGSGETQYF. Written as DNA, the CDR3 is TGTGCCAGCAGTTTATCTACAGGGTGGGGGAGTGGAGAGACCCAGTACTTC.

The chain is built from TRBV4-3 and TRBJ2-1, with a possible D match to TRBD2 (5 bases). With 1 base removed from V and 9 bases from J, the gap between germline ends came to 16 bases. The germline gives CDR1 LGHNA, CDR2 YSLEER. The CDR3 sequence is 15 residues long. CDR3 residues: CASSQVPLLVGEQFF. In nucleotides, the CDR3 is TGCGCCAGCAGCCAAGTCCCCCTACTAGTGGGTGAGCAGTTCTTC.

The CDR3 reads CASSPLGGYTF. The CDR3 bases are TGTGCCAGCAGCCCCCTGGGAGGCTACACCTTC. The gene calls are TRBV7-3 and TRBJ1-2, with D hard to call. The CDR3 sequence is 11 residues long. In germline, CDR1 is SGHTA, CDR2 FQGTGA. V shed 5 bases and J shed 8 bases, with 9 bases lying between them.

The chain is built from TRBV6-5 and TRBJ1-1; TRBD1 is a possible D gene (6 bases). This CDR3 contains 15 residues. The germline CDR1 and CDR2 sequences are MNHEY and SVGAGI. Trimming took 2 bases from V and 6 from J, leaving 16 bases between them. The CDR3 coding sequence is TGTGCCAGCAGTTACCCCTCTCCAGGGGCGTCTGAAGCTTTCTTT. Protein sequence: CASSYPSPGASEAFF.

The rearrangement joins TRBV6-6 to TRBJ2-3; 7 bases fit TRBD1. There are 12 residues in the CDR3. The V gene end was trimmed by 5 bases and the J gene end by 4 bases; junction bases not matched to a gene: 0. The germline V gene encodes CDR1 MNHNY and CDR2 SVGAGI (reference sequence). The CDR3: CASSGQADTQYF. DNA for the CDR3: TGTGCCAGCAGTGGACAGGCAGATACGCAGTATTTT.

The V call is TRBV25-1, the J call TRBJ1-3; D is uncertain. Germline V gives CDR1 MGHDK, CDR2 SYGVNS. The ends were cut back, 5 bases at V and 6 bases at J, with 20 bases in the middle. The CDR3 is 16 residues long. CDR3 sequence reads: CASSTQTGRAENTIYF. The CDR3 DNA follows: TGTGCCAGCAGTACCCAAACTGGGAGAGCTGAAAACACCATATATTTT.

The CDR3 protein is CASRDRGYEQYF. Written as DNA, the CDR3 is TGTGCCAGCAGAGACAGGGGCTACGAGCAGTACTTC. The rearrangement uses TRBV6-9 and TRBJ2-7; 8 positions match TRBD1. Germline assignment: CDR1 MNHGY and CDR2 SVAAGI. V shed 6 bases and J 3 bases; nucleotides not matched to a gene: 1. CDR3 size: 12 residues.

The rearrangement links TRBV4-1 to TRBJ1-3; D unresolved. The germline V gene has CDR1 MGHRA and CDR2 YSYEKL. V lost 0 bases and J lost 2, with 8 bases in between. CDR3 length: 15 residues. CDR3 region: CASSQDRGAGNTIYF. In nucleotides, the CDR3 is TGCGCCAGCAGCCAAGATCGAGGAGCTGGAAACACCATATATTTT.